This record covers a single TCR beta chain. Its antigen is not known. The sample is drawn from a study of cytomegalovirus exposure and HLA in healthy donors. The PCR employed 60 Vbeta primers together with 13 Jbeta primers. The repertoire was sequenced with immunoSEQ multiplex PCR; TCRdb's copy has only in-frame clones and lacks some. The data contain 99,000 or so clones, approximately 80% of them singletons. Study results and limitations: By HLA locus, TCR association rates varied in a later analysis, with DRB1 showing the most and HLA-C the fewest. TCR beta sequences numbering roughly 16,000 were associated with HLA alleles at 0.05 false discovery rate in a later analysis. Rare TCR sequences dominated, though some public TCRs recurred in many donors.

Germline CDR1 is SGHTA and CDR2 is FQGNSA. The CDR3 has 17 residues. Unmatched junction bases numbered 10, after V lost 1 base and J lost 3 bases. Input material: PBMCs. The rearrangement joins TRBV7-2 to TRBJ2-7; 9 bases line up with TRBD2. This TCR derives from a male donor in good health and CMV-seropositive. The CDR3 loop is CASSLGLASGNYYEQYF. In nucleotides, the CDR3 is TGTGCCAGCAGCTTAGGATTAGCTAGCGGGAACTACTACGAGCAGTACTTC.